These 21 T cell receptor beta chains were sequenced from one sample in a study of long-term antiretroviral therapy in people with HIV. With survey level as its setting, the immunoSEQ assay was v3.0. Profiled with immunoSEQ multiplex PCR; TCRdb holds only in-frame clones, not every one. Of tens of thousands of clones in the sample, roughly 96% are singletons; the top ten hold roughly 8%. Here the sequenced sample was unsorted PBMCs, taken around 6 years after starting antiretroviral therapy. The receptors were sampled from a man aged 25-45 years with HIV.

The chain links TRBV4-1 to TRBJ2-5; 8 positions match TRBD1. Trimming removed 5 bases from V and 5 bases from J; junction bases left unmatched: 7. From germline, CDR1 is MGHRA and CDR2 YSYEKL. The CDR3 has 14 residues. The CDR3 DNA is TGCGCCAGCAGCTTCCGGACAGGGCGGGAGACCCAGTACTTC. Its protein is CASSFRTGRETQYF.

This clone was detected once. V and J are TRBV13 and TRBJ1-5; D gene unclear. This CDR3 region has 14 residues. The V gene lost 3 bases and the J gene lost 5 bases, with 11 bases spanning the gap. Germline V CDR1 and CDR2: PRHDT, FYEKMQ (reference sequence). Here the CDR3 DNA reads TGTGCCAGCAGCTTTTCTGGCAGCGATCAGCCCCAGCATTTT. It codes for CASSFSGSDQPQHF. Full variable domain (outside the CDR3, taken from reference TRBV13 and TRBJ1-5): AAGVIQSPRHLIKEKRETATLKCYPIPRHDTVYWYQQGPGQDPQFLISFYEKMQSDKGSIPDRFSAQQFSDYHSELNMSSLELGDSALYFCASSFSGSDQPQHFGDGTRLSIL.

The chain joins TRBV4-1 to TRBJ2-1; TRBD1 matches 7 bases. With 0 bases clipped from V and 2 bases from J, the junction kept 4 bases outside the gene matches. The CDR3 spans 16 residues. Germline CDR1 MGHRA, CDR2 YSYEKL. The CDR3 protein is CASSQDRDSTYNEQFF. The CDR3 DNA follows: TGCGCCAGCAGCCAAGACAGGGACAGTACCTACAATGAGCAGTTCTTC.

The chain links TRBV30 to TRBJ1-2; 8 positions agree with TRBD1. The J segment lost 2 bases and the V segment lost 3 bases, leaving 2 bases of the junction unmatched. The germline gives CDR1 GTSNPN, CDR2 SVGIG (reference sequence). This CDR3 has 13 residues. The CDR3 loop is CAWRDRGNYGYTF. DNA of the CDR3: TGTGCCTGGAGAGACAGGGGAAACTATGGCTACACCTTC.

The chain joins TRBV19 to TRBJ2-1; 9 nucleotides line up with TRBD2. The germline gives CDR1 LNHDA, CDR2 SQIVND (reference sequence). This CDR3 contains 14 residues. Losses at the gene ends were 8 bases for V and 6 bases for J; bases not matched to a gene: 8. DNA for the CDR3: TGTGCCAGTGGTCGCGGGCGGGGGGGCAATGAGCAGTTCTTC. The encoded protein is CASGRGRGGNEQFF.

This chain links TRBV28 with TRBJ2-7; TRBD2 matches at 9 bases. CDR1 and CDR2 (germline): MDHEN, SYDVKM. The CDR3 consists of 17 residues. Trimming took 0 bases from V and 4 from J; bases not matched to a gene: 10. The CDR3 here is CASSLWGLAYTAYEQYF. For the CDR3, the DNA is TGTGCCAGCAGTTTATGGGGACTAGCCTATACAGCGTACGAGCAGTACTTC.

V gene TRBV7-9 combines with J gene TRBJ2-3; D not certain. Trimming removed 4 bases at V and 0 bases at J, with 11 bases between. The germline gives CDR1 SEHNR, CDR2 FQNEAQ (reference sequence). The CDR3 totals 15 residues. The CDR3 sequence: CASSSPTYSTDTQYF. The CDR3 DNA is TGTGCCAGCAGCTCCCCGACATACAGCACAGATACGCAGTATTTT.

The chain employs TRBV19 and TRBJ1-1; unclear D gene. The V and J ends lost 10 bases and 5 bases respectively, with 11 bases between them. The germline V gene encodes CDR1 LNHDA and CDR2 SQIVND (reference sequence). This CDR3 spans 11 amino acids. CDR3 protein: CATSLETEAFF. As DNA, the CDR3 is TGTGCCACTTCACTGGAGACTGAAGCTTTCTTT.

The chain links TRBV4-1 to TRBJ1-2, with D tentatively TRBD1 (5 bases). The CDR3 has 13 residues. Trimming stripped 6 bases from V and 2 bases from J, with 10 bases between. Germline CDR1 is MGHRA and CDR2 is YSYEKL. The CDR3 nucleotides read TGCGCCAGCAGGTCGGGGGAAAACTATGGCTACACCTTC. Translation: CASRSGENYGYTF.

CDR3 in amino acids: CASSWGLAGDETQYF. The DNA for the CDR3 is TGTGCCAGCAGCTGGGGACTAGCGGGAGATGAGACCCAGTACTTC. The genes are TRBV7-8 and TRBJ2-5; 14 bases are a match to TRBD2. This CDR3 contains 15 residues. Unmatched junction bases numbered 3, after V lost 4 bases and J lost 5 bases. Germline-derived CDR1 and CDR2 are SGHVS and FQNEAQ.

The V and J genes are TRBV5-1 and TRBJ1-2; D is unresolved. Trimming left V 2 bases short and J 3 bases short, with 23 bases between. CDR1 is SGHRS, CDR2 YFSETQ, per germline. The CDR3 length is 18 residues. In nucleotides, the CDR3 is TGCGCCAGCAGCTTATTGCCGCAGTTCCCGGCCAATGACTATGGCTACACCTTC. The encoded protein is CASSLLPQFPANDYGYTF.

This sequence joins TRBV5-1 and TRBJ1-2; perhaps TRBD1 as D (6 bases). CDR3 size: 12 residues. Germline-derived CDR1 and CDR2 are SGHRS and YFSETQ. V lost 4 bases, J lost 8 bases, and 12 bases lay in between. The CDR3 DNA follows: TGCGCCAGCAGCCTAACAGGGCTAGGCTACACCTTC. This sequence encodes CASSLTGLGYTF.

The CDR3 coding sequence is TGTGCCAGCAGGGCACGGTTCAGGGGTTATTCCTACGAGCAGTACTTC. It encodes CASRARFRGYSYEQYF. This chain connects TRBV7-8 to TRBJ2-7, with D possibly being TRBD1 (6 bases). The V end was cut by 6 bases, the J end by 1 base, with 19 bases between. Germline CDR1 SGHVS, CDR2 FQNEAQ. This CDR3 is 16 amino acids long.

CDR3: CASSTKLAGANNEQFF. The CDR3, as DNA: TGTGCCAGCAGCACCAAACTAGCGGGAGCCAACAATGAGCAGTTCTTC. V gene TRBV13 combines with J gene TRBJ2-1; TRBD2 aligns across 11 bases. The CDR3 is made up of 16 amino acids. Germline trimming cut 5 bases from V and 5 bases from J; bases unmatched to any gene: 8. Germline V lookup: CDR1 PRHDT, CDR2 FYEKMQ (reference sequence).

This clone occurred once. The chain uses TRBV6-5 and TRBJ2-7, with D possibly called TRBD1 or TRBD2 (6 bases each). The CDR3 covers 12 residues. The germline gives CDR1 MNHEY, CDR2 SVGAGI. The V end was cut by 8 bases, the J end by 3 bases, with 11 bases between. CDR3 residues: CASEGGGYEQYF. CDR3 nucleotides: TGTGCCAGCGAGGGGGGAGGCTACGAGCAGTACTTC.

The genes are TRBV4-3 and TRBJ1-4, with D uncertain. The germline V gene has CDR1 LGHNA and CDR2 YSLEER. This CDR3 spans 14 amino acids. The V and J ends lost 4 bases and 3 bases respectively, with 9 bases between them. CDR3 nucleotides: TGCGCCAGCAGCCTTCGACGGCCTAATGAAAAACTGTTTTTT. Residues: CASSLRRPNEKLFF.

CDR3 sequence (DNA): TGTGCCAGCAGCACACCCGGTGGAGCGGGCGGCTACACCTTC. The encoded protein is CASSTPGGAGGYTF. The chain carries TRBV28 and TRBJ1-2; D remains ambiguous. The CDR3 runs to 14 residues. The V gene lost 6 bases and the J gene lost 8 bases, with 19 bases spanning the gap. The germline V gene encodes CDR1 MDHEN and CDR2 SYDVKM.

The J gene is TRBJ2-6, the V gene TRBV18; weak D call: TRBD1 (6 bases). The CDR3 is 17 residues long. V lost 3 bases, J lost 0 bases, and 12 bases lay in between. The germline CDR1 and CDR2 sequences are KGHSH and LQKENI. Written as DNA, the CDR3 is TGTGCCAGCTCACCGGGCAGGGGCCTCTCTGGGGCCAACGTCCTGACTTTC. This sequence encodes CASSPGRGLSGANVLTF. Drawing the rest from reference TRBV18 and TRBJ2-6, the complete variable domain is NAGVMQNPRHLVRRRGQEARLRCSPMKGHSHVYWYRQLPEEGLKFMVYLQKENIIDESGMPKERFSAEFPKEGPSILRIQQVVRGDSAAYFCASSPGRGLSGANVLTFGAGSRLTVL.

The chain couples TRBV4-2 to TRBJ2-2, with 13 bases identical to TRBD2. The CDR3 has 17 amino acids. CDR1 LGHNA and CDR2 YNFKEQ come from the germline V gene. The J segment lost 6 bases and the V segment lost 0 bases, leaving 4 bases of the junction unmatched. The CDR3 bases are TGTGCCAGCAGCCAAGACTGGACTAGCGGGGGAGCCGGGGAGCTGTTTTTT. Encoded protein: CASSQDWTSGGAGELFF.

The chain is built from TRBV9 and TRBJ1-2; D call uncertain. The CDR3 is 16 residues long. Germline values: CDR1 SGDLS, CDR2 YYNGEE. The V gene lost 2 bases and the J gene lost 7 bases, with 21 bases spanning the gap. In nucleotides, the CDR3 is TGTGCCAGCAGCGTGGTAGGCCAACTGGAGGAGGGTGGCTACACCTTC. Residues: CASSVVGQLEEGGYTF.

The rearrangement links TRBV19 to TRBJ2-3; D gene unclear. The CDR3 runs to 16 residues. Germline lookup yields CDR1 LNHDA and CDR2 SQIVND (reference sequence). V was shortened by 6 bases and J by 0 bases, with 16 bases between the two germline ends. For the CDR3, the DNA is TGTGCCAGTAGGGAGTTGCCTTTCACTAGCACAGATACGCAGTATTTT. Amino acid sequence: CASRELPFTSTDTQYF.